What follows are 3 T cell receptor beta chains derived from one specimen sequenced in a study of blood T cell repertoires in COVID-19. Clones were read by immunoSEQ multiplex PCR, and TCRdb kept only the in-frame ones, dropping some. Of 140,000 to 150,000 clones in the sample, roughly 77% were seen once. Source material: peripheral blood. All receptors come from a man between 60 and 75 years old with acute or convalescent COVID-19.

This clone was recorded a few times. V gene TRBV25-1 combines with J gene TRBJ2-5; 9 bases align to TRBD1. Germline V gives CDR1 MGHDK, CDR2 SYGVNS. Trimming at V came to 6 bases and at J to 4 bases, leaving 9 bases not matched to a gene. The CDR3 is 15 residues long. The CDR3 sequence is CASRGEDRGRETQYF. In nucleotides, the CDR3 is TGTGCCAGCAGGGGGGAGGACAGGGGTCGAGAGACCCAGTACTTC.

This rearrangement joins TRBV3-1 (or the pseudogene TRBV3-2) to TRBJ1-5, with unresolved D. The V end lost 5 bases, the J end lost 0 bases, and 8 bases lay between the germline ends. This CDR3 spans 14 amino acids. CDR1 LGHDT and CDR2 YNNKEL come from the germline V gene (reference sequence). Written as DNA, the CDR3 is TGTGCCAGCAGCACACAGAATAGCAATCAGCCCCAGCATTTT. This gives the protein CASSTQNSNQPQHF.

The V gene is TRBV5-5, the J gene TRBJ1-3, with D possibly TRBD1 on 5 matching bases. Germline CDR1 SGHKS, CDR2 YYEKEE (reference sequence). The CDR3 is made up of 16 amino acids. Trimming stripped 0 bases from V and 0 bases from J, with 10 bases between. CDR3: CASSLAQVSSGNTIYF. The CDR3, as DNA: TGTGCCAGCAGCTTGGCACAGGTCTCCTCTGGAAACACCATATATTTT.